Following are 13 T cell receptor beta chains from one sample sequenced in a study of PD-L1 blockade in urothelial cancer. Clones were sequenced by immunoSEQ multiplex PCR, and TCRdb holds only the in-frame ones, with some missing. The sample has about 49,000 clones, nearly 90% seen once; the top ten hold around 8%. This material consisted of PBMCs, taken around atezolizumab (anti-PD-L1) treatment. Receptors were obtained from a man in his sixties with urothelial cancer.

The chain joins TRBV1 to TRBJ2-1; whether TRBD2, the table's D call, matches the DNA was not checked. TRBV1 constitutes a pseudogene. The CDR3 is 16 residues long. The DNA of the CDR3 is TGCACCAGCAGCCGACCCAGCGGAGACCACTACAATGAGCAGTTCTTC. Protein product: CTSSRPSGDHYNEQFF.

The chain has TRBV2 and TRBJ2-1, with a possible D match to TRBD1 (5 bases). V lost 3 bases and J 3 bases, leaving 9 bases between the germline ends. The germline V gene encodes CDR1 SNHLY and CDR2 FYNNEI. The CDR3 loop spans 14 amino acids. CDR3 nucleotides: TGTGCCAGCAGTGAGAGGACAAGCTACAATGAGCAGTTCTTC. It encodes CASSERTSYNEQFF.

The chain couples TRBV27 to TRBJ2-3, with TRBD1 matching over 7 bases. The CDR3 is 16 residues long. The germline gives CDR1 MNHEY, CDR2 SMNVEV (reference sequence). J gave up 0 bases and V 3 bases, and 6 bases lay outside the gene matches. The DNA of the CDR3 is TGTGCCAGCAGTTTCTGGGACAGACTTAGCACAGATACGCAGTATTTT. Translating gives CASSFWDRLSTDTQYF.

The chain combines TRBV7-2 with TRBJ1-5; D is perhaps TRBD1 (5 bases). CDR3 size: 15 residues. Germline CDR1 SGHTA, CDR2 FQGNSA. V was shortened by 3 bases and J by 3 bases, with 12 bases between the two germline ends. CDR3 loop: CASSFDSQYNQPQHF. The CDR3 coding sequence is TGTGCCAGCAGCTTCGACAGCCAGTACAATCAGCCCCAGCATTTT.

This clone appeared once. This chain connects TRBV27 to TRBJ1-2, with 7 bases fitting TRBD1. V shed 4 bases and J 8 bases; nucleotides not matched to a gene: 10. Germline V gene lookup returns CDR1 MNHEY and CDR2 SMNVEV (reference sequence). The CDR3 is 14 amino acids. The CDR3 DNA reads TGTGCCAGCAGTTCGCCGGGACAGCTTTGGGGCTACACCTTC. This gives the protein CASSSPGQLWGYTF.

V is TRBV7-2 and J is TRBJ2-7; D might be TRBD2 (5 bases). The CDR3 runs 13 residues. The V and J ends lost 2 bases and 5 bases respectively, with 10 bases between them. Germline CDR1 and CDR2: SGHTA and FQGNSA. The CDR3 DNA is TGTGCCAGCAGCTTAAACGGAGGCAACGAGCAGTACTTC. The encoded protein is CASSLNGGNEQYF.

This chain links TRBV19 with TRBJ2-7; tentative D call: TRBD2 (5 bases). Germline lookup yields CDR1 LNHDA and CDR2 SQIVND (reference sequence). The CDR3 totals 13 residues. Between the trimmed V and J ends, which lost 6 bases and 5 bases, there was a span of 14 bases. Here the CDR3 reads CASSGRGVNEQYF. CDR3 sequence (DNA): TGTGCCAGTAGCGGTCGGGGTGTCAACGAGCAGTACTTC.

This chain uses TRBV13 with TRBJ2-1; 9 bases are shared with TRBD1. Per the germline V gene, CDR1 is PRHDT and CDR2 is FYEKMQ (reference sequence). The V segment lost 2 bases and the J segment 3 bases; nucleotides outside the gene matches: 2. The CDR3 is 15 residues long. The CDR3 spells CASSLRGQGYNEQFF. DNA of the CDR3: TGTGCCAGCAGCTTAAGGGGACAGGGCTACAATGAGCAGTTCTTC. Drawing the rest from reference TRBV13 and TRBJ2-1, the complete variable domain is AAGVIQSPRHLIKEKRETATLKCYPIPRHDTVYWYQQGPGQDPQFLISFYEKMQSDKGSIPDRFSAQQFSDYHSELNMSSLELGDSALYFCASSLRGQGYNEQFFGPGTRLTVL.

DNA for the CDR3: TGTGCCAGCAGCTCAAAGGGTCGAGAAGGGGTCCCTGAAGCTTTCTTT. This encodes CASSSKGREGVPEAFF. This chain uses TRBV5-4 with TRBJ1-1, with D possibly matching TRBD1 (5 bases). Per germline, CDR1 SGHNT and CDR2 YYREEE (reference sequence). V was shortened by 3 bases and J by 6 bases, with 21 bases between the two germline ends. The CDR3 is 16 residues long.

The rearrangement links TRBV2 to TRBJ1-1; the D gene is possibly TRBD1 (6 bases). Germline CDR1 reads SNHLY; CDR2 reads FYNNEI. V gave up 7 bases and J gave up 5 bases, with 14 bases separating them. CDR3 length equals 13 residues. CDR3 residues: CASNYRERTEAFF. In nucleotides, the CDR3 is TGTGCCAGCAACTACAGGGAAAGGACTGAAGCTTTCTTT.

Only one count was recorded for this clone. The CDR3 region has the DNA TGTGCCAGCAGCATGCAGGGGGGCGGGGAGCTGTTTTTT. This sequence encodes CASSMQGGGELFF. The J gene is TRBJ2-2, the V gene TRBV9, with D possibly TRBD1 on 7 matching bases. Trimming pared 4 bases from V and 7 bases from J, leaving 11 bases between. The CDR3 consists of 13 residues. Germline V gene data show CDR1 as SGDLS and CDR2 as YYNGEE. Supplemented by reference TRBV9 and TRBJ2-2, the full variable domain reads DSGVTQTPKHLITATGQRVTLRCSPRSGDLSVYWYQQSLDQGLQFLIQYYNGEERAKGNILERFSAQQFPDLHSELNLSSLELGDSALYFCASSMQGGGELFFGEGSRLTVL.

J is TRBJ1-1 and V is TRBV9; D unresolved. Trimming removed 0 bases at V and 0 bases at J, with 9 bases between. Germline V gene data show CDR1 as SGDLS and CDR2 as YYNGEE. The CDR3 loop spans 15 amino acids. This CDR3 reads CASSVGPGLNTEAFF. Here the CDR3 DNA reads TGTGCCAGCAGCGTAGGGCCAGGTTTGAACACTGAAGCTTTCTTT.

This chain links TRBV6-5 with TRBJ1-1; no clear D gene. V was trimmed by 0 bases and J by 3 bases, leaving 8 bases between them. The CDR3 length is 14 residues. Per the germline V gene, CDR1 is MNHEY and CDR2 is SVGAGI. The CDR3 nucleotides are TGTGCCAGCAGTTACTCGAGGAGACACACTGAAGCTTTCTTT. It is translated as CASSYSRRHTEAFF.